The TCR beta chain under discussion was sequenced for a study of vaccination effects on CD4 cells after COVID-19. Turning to the study itself: Two convalescent donors provided samples 16 days and one week before vaccination.

Sequenced by immunoSEQ multiplex PCR; TCRdb stores in-frame clones only, minus some. This table has 40,000 or so clones, approximately 81% appearing once. CDR3 size: 17 residues. The V end lost 6 bases, the J end lost 1 base, and 21 bases lay between the germline ends. CDR1 and CDR2 from the germline V gene are MGHRA and YSYEKL. Findings and caveats of the study: Convalescent patients numbered few in the study; early post-infection timepoints were missing entirely.

In its sample, this clone was seen a few times. No antigen is known for it. Prior to sequencing, the ViraFEST assay stimulated PBMC with viral peptide pools, which expanded the antigen-specific CD4+ T cells. Cells that had been cultured for 10 days were the source of isolated CD4+ T cells. PCR showed that the person got SARS-CoV-2 infection at some point between March and December 2020. With around 10 ug/ml peptides and around 9.6 IU/ml IL-2, 2 million or so PBMC per well were cultured. Researchers swapped half the medium for IL-2 medium on both days 3 and 7. This clonotype originated in a human donor who had a prior SARS-CoV-2 infection. The sample consisted of CD4+ T cells from PBMCs cultured with a peptide pool, taken before COVID-19 vaccination. The V call is TRBV4-1, the J call TRBJ1-1; D unclear. The CDR3 DNA is TGCGCCAGCAGGGGAATGAGTTTGGGCGGCCGGAACACTGAAGCTTTCTTT. It yields the protein CASRGMSLGGRNTEAFF.